One T cell receptor (beta chain) is described in this entry. As yet, its antigen is unknown. These data come from a study of T cell responses to AZD1222 COVID-19 vaccine. Study-wide results and caveats: Clonal diversity was possibly underestimated, and the donors were mostly white British, with more females.

The CDR3 has 11 amino acids. V lost 7 bases and J lost 8, with 11 bases in between. Germline V lookup: CDR1 ENHRY, CDR2 SYGVKD. Clones were read by immunoSEQ multiplex PCR, and TCRdb kept only the in-frame ones, dropping some. The sample yields about 140,000 clones, over 85% seen once. This receptor was taken from an adult in good health. The material was peripheral blood, obtained on day 0 of AZD1222 vaccination. This sequence joins TRBV10-3 and TRBJ1-1; D might be TRBD1 (5 bases). The CDR3 DNA sequence: TGTGCCATCATGGGGACGGAAGAAGCTTTCTTT. Its translation is CAIMGTEEAFF.